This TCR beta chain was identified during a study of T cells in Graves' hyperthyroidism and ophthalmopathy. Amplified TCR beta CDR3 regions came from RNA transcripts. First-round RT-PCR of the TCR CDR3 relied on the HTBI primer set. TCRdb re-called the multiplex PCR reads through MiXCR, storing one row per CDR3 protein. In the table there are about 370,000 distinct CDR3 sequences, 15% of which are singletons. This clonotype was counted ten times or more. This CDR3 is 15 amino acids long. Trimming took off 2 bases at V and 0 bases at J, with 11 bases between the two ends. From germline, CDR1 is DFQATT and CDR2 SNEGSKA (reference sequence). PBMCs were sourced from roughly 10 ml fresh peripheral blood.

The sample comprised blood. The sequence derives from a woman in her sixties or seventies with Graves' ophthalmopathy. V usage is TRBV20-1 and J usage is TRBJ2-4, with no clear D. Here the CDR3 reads CSARTEHLAKNIQYF. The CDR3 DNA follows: TGCAGTGCTAGAACGGAGCATTTAGCCAAAAACATTCAGTACTTC.